The 4 T cell receptor beta chains listed next were all sequenced from one sample in a study of response to subunit inactivated influenza vaccine. Using its own MiXCR run on the RT-PCR reads, TCRdb lists one record per CDR3 protein. The sample lists 700,000 to 900,000 distinct CDR3 sequences, over 20% occurring once. The starting material was PBMCs from blood, obtained 4 to 6 days after vaccination. The receptors derive from a middle-aged man who received an inactivated influenza vaccine.

The chain employs TRBV12-3 or TRBV12-4 and TRBJ1-3, with 8 bases fitting TRBD1. The CDR3 covers 14 residues. With 4 bases clipped from V and 6 bases from J, the junction kept 5 bases outside the gene matches. CDR3 in DNA: TGTGCCAGCAGTTCCCGGGACAGGCTAAACACCATATATTTT. Protein: CASSSRDRLNTIYF.

This clonotype was detected only a few times. The chain combines TRBV19 with TRBJ1-3; a weak D match, TRBD1 (5 bases). This CDR3 is 15 amino acids long. Germline loops: CDR1 LNHDA, CDR2 SQIVND (reference sequence). Trimming removed 7 bases at V and 0 bases at J, with 13 bases between. The CDR3 protein is CASKTTGNSGNTIYF. The CDR3 coding sequence is TGTGCCAGTAAAACAACAGGAAACTCTGGAAACACCATATATTTT.

The genes are TRBV6-5 and TRBJ1-4; TRBD1 aligns across 7 bases. J gave up 6 bases and V 0 bases, and 10 bases lay outside the gene matches. This CDR3 has 17 residues. Germline V gene lookup returns CDR1 MNHEY and CDR2 SVGAGI. In nucleotides, the CDR3 is TGTGCCAGCAGTTACTCGGTCGCAGGGACAGTTTATGAAAAACTGTTTTTT. It codes for CASSYSVAGTVYEKLFF.

The chain links TRBV3-1 to TRBJ1-6; 7 positions agree with TRBD1. The CDR3 is made up of 14 amino acids. Germline V lookup: CDR1 LGHDT, CDR2 YNNKEL (reference sequence). Losses at the gene ends were 4 bases for V and 7 bases for J; bases not matched to a gene: 4. In DNA, the CDR3 is TGTGCCAGCAGCCCAGCGACAGGGAATTCACCCCTCCACTTT. This sequence encodes CASSPATGNSPLHF. The full variable domain, rest sourced from reference TRBV3-1 and TRBJ1-6, is DTAVSQTPKYLVTQMGNDKSIKCEQNLGHDTMYWYKQDSKKFLKIMFSYNNKELIINETVPNRFSPKSPDKAHLNLHINSLELGDSAVYFCASSPATGNSPLHFGNGTRLTVT.